Listed here are 5 T cell receptor beta chains from one sample, sequenced in a study of blood T cell repertoires in COVID-19. The method was immunoSEQ multiplex PCR; TCRdb's version includes in-frame clones alone and lacks a portion of them. Found here are about 74,000 clones, more than 75% of them singletons; the top ten hold over 1.2%. Sequencing was carried out using peripheral blood. The origin of the receptors is a man between 45 and 60 years old with acute or convalescent COVID-19.

J is TRBJ1-1 and V is TRBV27, with D possibly being TRBD1 (5 bases). Deletions cut 7 bases from V and 3 bases from J, with 15 bases between. CDR3 length equals 14 residues. CDR1 MNHEY and CDR2 SMNVEV come from the germline V gene (reference sequence). The CDR3 loop is CASTLGGDHTEAFF. Here the CDR3 DNA reads TGTGCCAGCACCTTGGGGGGGGATCACACTGAAGCTTTCTTT.

V usage is TRBV4-2 and J usage is TRBJ1-4; TRBD1 matches 7 bases. V was clipped by 0 bases and J by 5 bases; unmatched bases: 6. This CDR3 is built from 16 residues. CDR1 is LGHNA, CDR2 YNFKEQ, per germline. CDR3 in DNA: TGTGCCAGCAGCCAAGATTCGACAGGGCTAAATGAAAAACTGTTTTTT. This codes for CASSQDSTGLNEKLFF.

The CDR3 region has the DNA TGCAGTGCCAGGAGGACTGAAGCTTTCTTT. It encodes CSARRTEAFF. The chain employs TRBV20-1 and TRBJ1-1; D not resolved. CDR3 length: 10 residues. The germline V and J ends were trimmed by 6 bases and 5 bases, with 7 bases remaining between them. Germline CDR1 reads DFQATT; CDR2 reads SNEGSKA (reference sequence).

This clone was detected once. DNA for the CDR3: TGTGCCTGGAGTGTAGCTAAGAACACTGAAGCTTTCTTT. The encoded protein is CAWSVAKNTEAFF. The genes are TRBV30 and TRBJ1-1, with D unclear. CDR3 length: 13 amino acids. CDR1 GTSNPN and CDR2 SVGIG come from the germline V gene (reference sequence). V was pared by 0 bases and J by 1 base, with 6 bases between.

V usage is TRBV14 and J usage is TRBJ2-2; D is unresolved. Looked up from germline, CDR1 is SGHDN and CDR2 is FVKESK. The length of the CDR3 is 14 residues. Trimming cost V 0 bases and J 4 bases, with 6 bases left between them. CDR3 amino acids: CASSQDRITGELFF. The CDR3, as DNA: TGTGCCAGCAGCCAAGACAGGATCACCGGGGAGCTGTTTTTT.